This TCR beta chain was captured by sequencing in a study of OX40 agonist ivuxolimab in advanced cancers. Across the whole study: Eligibility admitted prior anti-PD-1, anti-PD-L1 or anti-CTLA-4 therapy; roughly 37% had some. General study findings and limits: Within 6 weeks, CD4+ and CD8+ blood T cells expanded clonally at 0.1 to 3.0 mg/kg. At 0.1-3.0 mg/kg, partial responders had clonal expansion among the lowest observed.

Notes on this clone: The antigen remains unidentified.

Assay used: immunoSEQ multiplex PCR; TCRdb lists only in-frame clones, some missing. This table holds around 76,000 clones, 85% to 90% found once. The CDR3 covers 12 residues. The germline V gene encodes CDR1 SGHNT and CDR2 YYREEE (reference sequence). V gave up 7 bases and J gave up 3 bases, with 10 bases separating them. This receptor was identified in an adult with an advanced solid tumor such as melanoma, head and neck, liver or kidney cancer. The gene calls are TRBV5-4 and TRBJ2-5; D gene unclear. Source: CD4+ or CD8+ T cells sorted from blood, taken in a trial of the OX40 agonist ivuxolimab. The CDR3 nucleotides read TGTGCCAGCTCAAAGATGGAAGAGACCCAGTACTTC. This translates into CASSKMEETQYF.